This paragraph covers one T cell receptor (beta chain) sequence. V shed 1 base and J shed 2 bases, with 15 bases lying between them. The CDR3 spans 16 residues. Germline V CDR1 and CDR2: SGHAT, FQNNGV. It was CD45RO-negative cells, positively selected for CCR7, that made up naive CD8 cells, with terminally differentiated effector memory CD45RA+ cells excluded. This entry belongs to a study of shared clonotypes between healthy human individuals. Replicate PCRs from sorted subsets contained around 200 ng DNA, which is roughly 30,000 T cell genomes. The repertoire was sequenced with immunoSEQ multiplex PCR; TCRdb's copy has only in-frame clones and lacks some. The sample includes 2 million to 2.5 million clones, around 93% of them seen just once.

The sample taken for sequencing was naive CD8+ T cells from PBMCs. This receptor was obtained from a young man in good health. Some clones in this sample may be carry-over from other donors' samples. J is TRBJ2-7 and V is TRBV11-2; tentatively, D is TRBD1 (6 bases). Here the CDR3 DNA reads TGTGCCAGCAGCTTAGGTCCAGGGGTAAGCCCCTACGAGCAGTACTTC. It yields the protein CASSLGPGVSPYEQYF.